Below are 8 T cell receptor beta chains sequenced from a single sample in a study of OX40 agonist ivuxolimab in advanced cancers. Libraries were prepared by immunoSEQ multiplex PCR; TCRdb keeps only in-frame clonotypes and omits some of them. The data show under 150,000 clones, about 93% seen once. The sequencing here drew on CD4+ or CD8+ T cells sorted from blood, taken in a trial of the OX40 agonist ivuxolimab. These receptors were taken from an adult with an advanced solid tumor such as melanoma, head and neck, liver or kidney cancer.

V and J are TRBV7-8 and TRBJ2-7, with 8 bases matching TRBD1. This CDR3 region has 14 residues. Germline trimming cut 5 bases from V and 1 base from J; bases unmatched to any gene: 4. Germline V CDR1 and CDR2: SGHVS, FQNEAQ. This CDR3 reads CASSRDRRSYEQYF. CDR3 bases: TGTGCCAGCAGCCGGGACAGGAGGTCCTACGAGCAGTACTTC.

This clone was detected once. V and J are TRBV6-6 and TRBJ2-7; the D is unclear. In germline, CDR1 is MNHNY, CDR2 SVGAGI (reference sequence). This CDR3 spans 13 amino acids. The ends were cut back, 4 bases at V and 3 bases at J, with 10 bases in the middle. The CDR3 DNA sequence: TGTGCCAGCAGTTCTGACGGCCTCTACGAGCAGTACTTC. The encoded protein is CASSSDGLYEQYF.

The J gene is TRBJ1-3, the V gene TRBV7-2; no clear D. The germline V and J ends were trimmed by 1 base and 0 bases, with 4 bases remaining between them. CDR1 is SGHTA, CDR2 FQGNSA, per germline. The CDR3 loop spans 14 amino acids. CDR3 sequence (DNA): TGTGCCAGCAGCTTAGGGTACTCTGGAAACACCATATATTTT. Translated, it gives CASSLGYSGNTIYF.

This clone turned up a few times. The chain uses TRBV30 and TRBJ1-1; 9 bases map to TRBD1. Looked up from germline, CDR1 is GTSNPN and CDR2 is SVGIG (reference sequence). J lost 7 bases, V lost 4 bases, and 7 bases had no gene match. The CDR3 is made up of 13 amino acids. CDR3 DNA: TGTGCCTGGACCGGGACAGGGTCGGGTGAAGCTTTCTTT. Encoded protein: CAWTGTGSGEAFF.

The J gene is TRBJ1-2, the V gene TRBV7-2; D ambiguous. V was clipped by 1 base and J by 5 bases, with 14 bases between them. There are 15 residues in the CDR3. Germline CDR1 SGHTA, CDR2 FQGNSA. The CDR3 nucleotides are TGTGCCAGCAGCTTAGGGTGGTCCGGAGTATATGGCTACACCTTC. It is translated as CASSLGWSGVYGYTF.

The rearrangement joins TRBV4-2 to TRBJ2-5; possible D gene TRBD2, 6 bases. The CDR3 length is 15 residues. CDR1 is LGHNA and CDR2 is YNFKEQ in the germline V gene. Trimming removed 2 bases from V and 11 bases from J, with 21 bases in between. CDR3 in DNA: TGTGCCAGCAGCCAATTGGGCAACCCAACGGGGGAGCAGTACTTC. This codes for CASSQLGNPTGEQYF.

The CDR3 region is CASRQGGGMNTEAFF. The DNA for the CDR3 is TGTGCCAGCAGGCAAGGGGGGGGGATGAACACTGAAGCTTTCTTT. The V and J genes are TRBV7-2 and TRBJ1-1, with D maybe TRBD1 (6 bases). Trimming took off 6 bases at V and 0 bases at J, with 14 bases between the two ends. The CDR3 contains 15 residues. The V gene's germline CDR1 is SGHTA and CDR2 FQGNSA.

V gene TRBV7-9 combines with J gene TRBJ1-1, with 7 bases fitting TRBD1. This CDR3 region has 14 residues. With 2 bases clipped from V and 5 bases from J, the junction kept 5 bases outside the gene matches. Looked up from germline, CDR1 is SEHNR and CDR2 is FQNEAQ (reference sequence). The CDR3 sequence is CASSLQGGGTEAFF. CDR3 DNA: TGTGCCAGCAGCTTACAGGGGGGAGGAACTGAAGCTTTCTTT.